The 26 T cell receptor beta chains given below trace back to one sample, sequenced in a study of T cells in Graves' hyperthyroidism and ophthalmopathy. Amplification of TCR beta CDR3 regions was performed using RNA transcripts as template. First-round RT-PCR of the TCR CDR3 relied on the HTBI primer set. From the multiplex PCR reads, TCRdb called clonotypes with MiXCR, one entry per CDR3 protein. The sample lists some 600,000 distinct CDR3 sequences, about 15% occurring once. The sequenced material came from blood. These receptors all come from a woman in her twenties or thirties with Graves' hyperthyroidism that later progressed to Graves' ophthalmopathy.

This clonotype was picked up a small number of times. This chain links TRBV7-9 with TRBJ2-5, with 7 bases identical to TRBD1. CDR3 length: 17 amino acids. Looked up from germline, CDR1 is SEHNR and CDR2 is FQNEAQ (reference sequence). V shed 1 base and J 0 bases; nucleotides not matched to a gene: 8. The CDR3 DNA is TGTGCCAGCAGCTTAGTCGGGACAGAAATATACCAAGAGACCCAGTACTTC. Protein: CASSLVGTEIYQETQYF.

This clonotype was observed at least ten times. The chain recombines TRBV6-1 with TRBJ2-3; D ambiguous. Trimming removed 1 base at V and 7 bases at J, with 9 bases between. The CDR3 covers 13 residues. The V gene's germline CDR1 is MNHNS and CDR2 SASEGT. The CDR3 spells CASSEGAVYTQYF. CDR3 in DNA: TGTGCCAGCAGTGAAGGCGCGGTGTATACGCAGTATTTT.

The CDR3 DNA reads TGTGCCAGCAGCTCGGGGGACAGGTCATCCTACGAGCAGTACTTC. It yields the protein CASSSGDRSSYEQYF. The V call is TRBV11-2, the J call TRBJ2-7; 8 positions agree with TRBD1. The CDR3 sequence is 15 residues long. CDR1 and CDR2 from the germline V gene are SGHAT and FQNNGV. The V gene end was trimmed by 4 bases and the J gene end by 1 base; junction bases not matched to a gene: 6.

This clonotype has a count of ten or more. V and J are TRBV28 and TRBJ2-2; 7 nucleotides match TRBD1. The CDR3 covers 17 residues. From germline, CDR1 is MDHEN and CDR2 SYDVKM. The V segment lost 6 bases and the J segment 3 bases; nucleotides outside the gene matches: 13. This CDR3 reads CASRRHYRGVDTGELFF. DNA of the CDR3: TGTGCCAGCAGAAGACATTACAGGGGCGTCGACACCGGGGAGCTGTTTTTT.

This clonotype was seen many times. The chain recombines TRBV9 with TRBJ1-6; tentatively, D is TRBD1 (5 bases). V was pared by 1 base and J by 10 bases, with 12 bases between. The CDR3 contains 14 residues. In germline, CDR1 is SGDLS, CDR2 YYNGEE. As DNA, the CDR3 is TGTGCCAGCAGCGTATCCCCGCGGGACTCACCCCTCCACTTT. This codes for CASSVSPRDSPLHF.

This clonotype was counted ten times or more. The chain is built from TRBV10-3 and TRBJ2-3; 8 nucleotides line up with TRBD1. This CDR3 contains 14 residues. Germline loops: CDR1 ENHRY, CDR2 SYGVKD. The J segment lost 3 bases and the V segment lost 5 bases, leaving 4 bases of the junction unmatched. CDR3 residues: CAISRQGNTDTQYF. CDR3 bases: TGTGCCATCAGTCGACAGGGGAATACAGATACGCAGTATTTT.

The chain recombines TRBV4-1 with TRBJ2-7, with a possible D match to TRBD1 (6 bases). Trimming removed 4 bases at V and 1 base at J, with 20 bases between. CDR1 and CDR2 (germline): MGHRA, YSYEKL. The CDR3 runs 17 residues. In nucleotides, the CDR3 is TGCGCCAGCAGCCCCGAGACTACAGGGACGAGGTCCTACGAGCAGTACTTC. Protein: CASSPETTGTRSYEQYF.

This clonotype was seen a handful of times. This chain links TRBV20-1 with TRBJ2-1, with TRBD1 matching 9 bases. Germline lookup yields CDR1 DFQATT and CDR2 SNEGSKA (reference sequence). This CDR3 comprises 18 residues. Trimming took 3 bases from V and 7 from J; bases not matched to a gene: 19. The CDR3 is CSARVAGTGLLSGNEQFF. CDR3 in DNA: TGCAGTGCTAGGGTGGCTGGGACAGGGCTACTCTCGGGAAATGAGCAGTTCTTC.

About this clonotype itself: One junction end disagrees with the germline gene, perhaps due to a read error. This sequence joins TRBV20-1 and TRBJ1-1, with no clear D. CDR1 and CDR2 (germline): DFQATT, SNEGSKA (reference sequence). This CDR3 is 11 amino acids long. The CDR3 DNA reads TGCAGTGCTAGCGGTGGCACTGAAGCTTCCTTT. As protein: CSASGGTEASF.

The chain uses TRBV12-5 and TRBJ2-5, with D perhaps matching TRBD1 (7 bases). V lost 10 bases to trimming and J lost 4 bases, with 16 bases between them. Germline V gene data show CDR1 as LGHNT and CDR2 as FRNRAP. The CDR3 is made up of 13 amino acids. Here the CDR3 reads CATSRGARETQYF. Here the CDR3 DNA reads TGTGCTACCTCCAGGGGGGCGCGAGAGACCCAGTACTTC.

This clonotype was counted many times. CDR3 residues: CASSFFADNEKLFF. The CDR3 nucleotides are TGTGCCAGCAGCTTCTTCGCGGATAATGAAAAACTGTTTTTT. The chain couples TRBV11-2 to TRBJ1-4; D gene unclear. Trimming took off 3 bases at V and 4 bases at J, with 9 bases between the two ends. The CDR3 extends over 14 amino acids. From germline, CDR1 is SGHAT and CDR2 FQNNGV. Supplemented by reference TRBV11-2 and TRBJ1-4, the full variable domain reads EAGVAQSPRYKIIEKRQSVAFWCNPISGHATLYWYQQILGQGPKLLIQFQNNGVVDDSQLPKDRFSAERLKGVDSTLKIQPAKLEDSAVYLCASSFFADNEKLFFGSGTQLSVL.

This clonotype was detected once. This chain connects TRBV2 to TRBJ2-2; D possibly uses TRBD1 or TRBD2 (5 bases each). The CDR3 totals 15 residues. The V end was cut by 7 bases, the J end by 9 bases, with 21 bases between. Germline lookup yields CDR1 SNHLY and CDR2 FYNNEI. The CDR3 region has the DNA TGTGCCAGCAAGGGGATAGAGGGAGTCAGCTGGGAGCTGTTTTTT. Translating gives CASKGIEGVSWELFF. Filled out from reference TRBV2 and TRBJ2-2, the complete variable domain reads EPEVTQTPSHQVTQMGQEVILRCVPISNHLYFYWYRQILGQKVEFLVSFYNNEISEKSEIFDDQFSVERPDGSNFTLKIRSTKLEDSAMYFCASKGIEGVSWELFFGEGSRLTVL.

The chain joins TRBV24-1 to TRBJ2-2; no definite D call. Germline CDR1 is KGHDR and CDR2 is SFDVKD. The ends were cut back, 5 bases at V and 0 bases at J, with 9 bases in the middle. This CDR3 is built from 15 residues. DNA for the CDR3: TGTGCCACCAGTGGAGATAGAGCGAACACCGGGGAGCTGTTTTTT. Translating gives CATSGDRANTGELFF.

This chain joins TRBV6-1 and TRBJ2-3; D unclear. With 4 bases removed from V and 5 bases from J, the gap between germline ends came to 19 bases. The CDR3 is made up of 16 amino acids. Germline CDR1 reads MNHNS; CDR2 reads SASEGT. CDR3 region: CASSAYQESAGDTQYF. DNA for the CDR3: TGTGCCAGCAGTGCCTACCAGGAGTCCGCCGGAGATACGCAGTATTTT.

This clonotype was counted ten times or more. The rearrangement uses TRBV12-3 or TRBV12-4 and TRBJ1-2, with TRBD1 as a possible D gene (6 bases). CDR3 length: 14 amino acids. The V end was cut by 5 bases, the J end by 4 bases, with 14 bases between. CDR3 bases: TGTGCCAGCAGTCCTACAGGGTTGGTCTATGGCTACACCTTC. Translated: CASSPTGLVYGYTF.

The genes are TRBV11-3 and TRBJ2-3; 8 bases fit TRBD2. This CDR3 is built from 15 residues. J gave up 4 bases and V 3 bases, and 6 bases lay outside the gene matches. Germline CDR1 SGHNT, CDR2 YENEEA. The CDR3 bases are TGTGCCAGCAGCTTGATGCCCGGGGGGGCAGATACGCAGTATTTT. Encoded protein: CASSLMPGGADTQYF.

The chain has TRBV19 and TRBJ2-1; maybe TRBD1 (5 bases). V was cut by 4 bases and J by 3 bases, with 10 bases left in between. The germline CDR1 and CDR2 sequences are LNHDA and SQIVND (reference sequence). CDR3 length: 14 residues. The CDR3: CASSTQGDYNEQFF. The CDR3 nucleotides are TGTGCCAGTAGTACCCAGGGTGACTACAATGAGCAGTTCTTC.

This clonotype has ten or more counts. CDR3 loop: CASSLTYEQFF. The CDR3 DNA reads as TGTGCCAGCAGTTTAACGTATGAGCAGTTCTTC. This chain joins TRBV12-3 or TRBV12-4 and TRBJ2-1; the D is unclear. V lost 2 bases, J lost 8 bases, and 4 bases lay in between. The CDR3 is 11 amino acids.

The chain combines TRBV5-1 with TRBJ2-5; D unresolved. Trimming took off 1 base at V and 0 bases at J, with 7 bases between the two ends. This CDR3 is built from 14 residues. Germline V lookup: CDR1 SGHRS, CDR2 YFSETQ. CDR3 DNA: TGCGCCAGCAGCTTGAGTTCAGACCAAGAGACCCAGTACTTC. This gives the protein CASSLSSDQETQYF.

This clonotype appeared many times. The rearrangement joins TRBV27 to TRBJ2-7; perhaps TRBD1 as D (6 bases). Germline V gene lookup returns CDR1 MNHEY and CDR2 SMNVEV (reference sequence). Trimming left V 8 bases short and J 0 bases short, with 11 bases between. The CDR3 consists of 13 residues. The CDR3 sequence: CASQTGNSYEQYF. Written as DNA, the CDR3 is TGTGCCAGCCAGACAGGAAACTCCTACGAGCAGTACTTC.

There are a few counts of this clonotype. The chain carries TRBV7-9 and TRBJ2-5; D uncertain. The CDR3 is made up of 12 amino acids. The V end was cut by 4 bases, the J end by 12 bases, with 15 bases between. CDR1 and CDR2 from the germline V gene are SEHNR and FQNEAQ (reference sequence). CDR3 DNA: TGTGCCAGCAGCTCCGAGTCTGTATCTAAGTACTTC. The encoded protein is CASSSESVSKYF.

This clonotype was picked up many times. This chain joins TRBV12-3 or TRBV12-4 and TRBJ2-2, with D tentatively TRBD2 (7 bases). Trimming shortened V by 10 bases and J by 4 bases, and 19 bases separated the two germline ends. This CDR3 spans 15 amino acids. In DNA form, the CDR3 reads TGTGCCACCCAAAGGGGGGCTAGCGGCACCGGGGAGCTGTTTTTT. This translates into CATQRGASGTGELFF.

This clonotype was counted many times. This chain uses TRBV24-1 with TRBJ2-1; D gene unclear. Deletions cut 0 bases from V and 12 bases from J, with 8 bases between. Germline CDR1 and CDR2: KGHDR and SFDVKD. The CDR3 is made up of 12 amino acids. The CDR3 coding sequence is TGTGCCACCAGTGATTTGGAGATGGGGCAGTTCTTC. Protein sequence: CATSDLEMGQFF.

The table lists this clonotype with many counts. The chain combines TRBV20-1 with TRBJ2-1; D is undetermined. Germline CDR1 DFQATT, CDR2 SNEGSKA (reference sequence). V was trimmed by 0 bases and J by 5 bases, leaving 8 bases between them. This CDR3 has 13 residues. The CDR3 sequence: CSARDRQNNEQFF. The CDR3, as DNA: TGCAGTGCTAGAGATCGGCAGAACAATGAGCAGTTCTTC.

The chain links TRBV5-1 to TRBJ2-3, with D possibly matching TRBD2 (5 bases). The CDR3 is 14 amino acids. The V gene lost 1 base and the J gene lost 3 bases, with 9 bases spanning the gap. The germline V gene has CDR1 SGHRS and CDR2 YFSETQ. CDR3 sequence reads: CASSLKTGTDTQYF. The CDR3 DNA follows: TGCGCCAGCAGCTTGAAAACGGGGACAGATACGCAGTATTTT.

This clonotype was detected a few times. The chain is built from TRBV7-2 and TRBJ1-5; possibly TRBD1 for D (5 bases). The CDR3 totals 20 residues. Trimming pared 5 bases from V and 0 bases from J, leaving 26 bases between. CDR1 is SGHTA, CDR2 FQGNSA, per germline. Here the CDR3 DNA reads TGTGCCAGCAGCGCCTACCGGGACGGATTTTCTTCTTATAGCAATCAGCCCCAGCATTTT. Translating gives CASSAYRDGFSSYSNQPQHF.